Shown below are 8 T cell receptor beta chains from a single sample sequenced in a study of CD8 T cells in ankylosing spondylitis. Study-wide results and limits: Seemingly distinctive of ankylosing spondylitis blood was a TCR beta motif formed by eight highly homologous variants.

TCRdb called the 5' RACE reads again in MiXCR, with one record for every CDR3 protein. The sample records approximately 140,000 distinct CDR3 sequences, roughly 17% being singletons. Their specific antigens are unknown. The source material was blood, either unsorted or a sorted T cell fraction (not recorded which). These receptors originate from a male donor with ankylosing spondylitis.

V and J are TRBV21-1 and TRBJ2-4; TRBD1 is the table's D call, not checked against the DNA. TRBV21-1 is a pseudogene locus. The CDR3 is 17 amino acids. In DNA, the CDR3 is TGTGCCAGCAGCAAGCGTGTCCCCACAGTAGCCAAAAACATTCAGTACTTC. Its protein product is CASSKRVPTVAKNIQYF.

The chain combines TRBV28 with TRBJ2-5; 10 bases line up with TRBD1. The V gene end was trimmed by 3 bases and the J gene end by 1 base; junction bases not matched to a gene: 2. The CDR3 totals 15 residues. Germline CDR1 reads MDHEN; CDR2 reads SYDVKM. CDR3 bases: TGTGCCAGCAGTTTGGGGGACAGGGGCCAAGAGACCCAGTACTTC. The encoded protein is CASSLGDRGQETQYF.

This chain links TRBV28 with TRBJ1-4, with D possibly TRBD1 on 5 matching bases. Trimming left V 3 bases short and J 8 bases short, with 19 bases between. This CDR3 contains 16 residues. In germline, CDR1 is MDHEN, CDR2 SYDVKM. The DNA of the CDR3 is TGTGCCAGCAGTTTTGGGCAGGGCGGCGTTTCCGAAAAACTGTTTTTT. Protein: CASSFGQGGVSEKLFF.

This clonotype was counted between two and nine times. The J gene is TRBJ2-2, the V gene TRBV9; D is uncertain. CDR3 length: 14 amino acids. Trimming removed 0 bases at V and 3 bases at J, with 6 bases between. Germline values: CDR1 SGDLS, CDR2 YYNGEE. The CDR3: CASSVGAYTGELFF. The DNA for the CDR3 is TGTGCCAGCAGCGTAGGAGCCTACACCGGGGAGCTGTTTTTT.

This clonotype turned up a few times. The rearrangement joins TRBV6-5 to TRBJ2-3; D remains ambiguous. The CDR3 is 12 residues long. Trimming removed 2 bases from V and 1 base from J, with 1 base in between. From germline, CDR1 is MNHEY and CDR2 SVGAGI. The CDR3 nucleotides are TGTGCCAGCAGTTACGGCACAGATACGCAGTATTTT. Translated: CASSYGTDTQYF.

This clonotype was seen many times. The V and J genes are TRBV5-6 and TRBJ2-3; D tentatively fits TRBD1 or TRBD2 (6 bases each). Per germline, CDR1 SGHDT and CDR2 YYEEEE. The CDR3 has 16 amino acids. The V end was cut by 4 bases, the J end by 4 bases, with 19 bases between. CDR3 sequence (DNA): TGTGCCAGCAGCATGGGGGCGGGAATGGCATCAGATACGCAGTATTTT. Translation gives CASSMGAGMASDTQYF. Looking up the rest from reference TRBV5-6 and TRBJ2-3 gives the full variable domain: DAGVTQSPTHLIKTRGQQVTLRCSPKSGHDTVSWYQQALGQGPQFIFQYYEEEERQRGNFPDRFSGHQFPNYSSELNVNALLLGDSALYLCASSMGAGMASDTQYFGPGTRLTVL.

The J gene is TRBJ2-7, the V gene TRBV4-1; 9 nucleotides agree with TRBD2. There are 14 residues in the CDR3. V lost 4 bases, J lost 2 bases, and 3 bases stayed unmatched. Germline CDR1 is MGHRA and CDR2 is YSYEKL. The CDR3 region has the DNA TGCGCCAGCAGCCGCGCGGGAGGGCCCTACGAGCAGTACTTC. Encoded protein: CASSRAGGPYEQYF.

The CDR3 loop is CASSQVDNFRNTGELFF. CDR3 nucleotide sequence: TGTGCCAGCAGCCAAGTGGACAACTTTCGGAACACCGGGGAGCTGTTTTTT. The chain has TRBV14 and TRBJ2-2, with D perhaps matching TRBD1 (5 bases). The ends were cut back, 1 base at V and 1 base at J, with 13 bases in the middle. The CDR3 contains 17 residues. Germline assignment: CDR1 SGHDN and CDR2 FVKESK.